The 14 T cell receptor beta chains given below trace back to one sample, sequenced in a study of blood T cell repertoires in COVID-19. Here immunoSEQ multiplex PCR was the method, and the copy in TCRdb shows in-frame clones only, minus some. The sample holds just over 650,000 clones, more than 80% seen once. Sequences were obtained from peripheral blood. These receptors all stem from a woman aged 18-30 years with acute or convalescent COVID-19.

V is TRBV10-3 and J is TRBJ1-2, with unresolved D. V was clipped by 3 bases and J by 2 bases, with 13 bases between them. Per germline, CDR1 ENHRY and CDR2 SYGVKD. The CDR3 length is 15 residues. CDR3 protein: CAISEGGSWNYGYTF. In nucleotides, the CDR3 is TGTGCCATCAGTGAAGGCGGGAGTTGGAACTATGGCTACACCTTC.

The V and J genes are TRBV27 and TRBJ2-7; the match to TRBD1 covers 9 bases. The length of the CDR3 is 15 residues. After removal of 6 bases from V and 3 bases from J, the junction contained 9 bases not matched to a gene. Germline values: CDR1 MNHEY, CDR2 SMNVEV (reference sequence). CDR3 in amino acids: CASRIGTGSYYEQYF. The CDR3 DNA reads TGTGCCAGCAGGATAGGGACAGGGTCATACTACGAGCAGTACTTC.

The CDR3 region has the DNA TGTGCCAGTACCTACGGGGGAGTTGGGACGGGGAACACTGAAGCTTTCTTT. Its translation is CASTYGGVGTGNTEAFF. This chain links TRBV19 with TRBJ1-1, with D maybe TRBD1 (5 bases). The CDR3 is 17 residues long. V gave up 7 bases and J gave up 1 base, with 22 bases separating them. CDR1 LNHDA and CDR2 SQIVND come from the germline V gene (reference sequence).

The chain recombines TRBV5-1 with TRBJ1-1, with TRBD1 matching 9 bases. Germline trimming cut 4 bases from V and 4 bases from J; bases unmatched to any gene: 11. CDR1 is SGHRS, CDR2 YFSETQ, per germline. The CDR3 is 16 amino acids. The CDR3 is CASSPSGTGLGTEAFF. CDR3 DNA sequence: TGCGCCAGCAGCCCATCTGGGACAGGGTTGGGCACTGAAGCTTTCTTT.

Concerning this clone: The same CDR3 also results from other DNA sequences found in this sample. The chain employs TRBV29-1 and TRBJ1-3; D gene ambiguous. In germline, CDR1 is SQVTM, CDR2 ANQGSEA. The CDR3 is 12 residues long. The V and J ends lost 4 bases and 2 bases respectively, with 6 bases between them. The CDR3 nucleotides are TGCAGCGTTGGCACAGCTGGAAACACCATATATTTT. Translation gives CSVGTAGNTIYF.

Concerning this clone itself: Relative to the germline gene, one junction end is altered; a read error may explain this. CDR3 loop: CASSLGRDTQVTQYF. The DNA of the CDR3 is TGTGCCAGCAGCTTAGGACGGGACACCCAAGTGACCCAGTACTTC. This chain links TRBV11-2 with TRBJ2-5; the D gene is possibly TRBD1 (6 bases). Germline V CDR1 and CDR2: SGHAT, FQNNGV. The CDR3 contains 15 residues.

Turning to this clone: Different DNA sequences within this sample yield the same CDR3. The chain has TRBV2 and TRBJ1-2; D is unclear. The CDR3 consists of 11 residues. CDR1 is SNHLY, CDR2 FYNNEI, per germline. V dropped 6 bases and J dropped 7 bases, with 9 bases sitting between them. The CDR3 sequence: CASSGLSGYTF. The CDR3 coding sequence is TGTGCCAGCAGCGGACTGAGTGGCTACACCTTC.

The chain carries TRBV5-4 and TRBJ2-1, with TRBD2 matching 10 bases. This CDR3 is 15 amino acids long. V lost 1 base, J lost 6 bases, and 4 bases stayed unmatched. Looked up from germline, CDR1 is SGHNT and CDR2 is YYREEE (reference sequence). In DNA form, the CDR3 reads TGTGCCAGCAGCTTGAGGAGCGGGGGGGCCAATGAGCAGTTCTTC. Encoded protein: CASSLRSGGANEQFF.

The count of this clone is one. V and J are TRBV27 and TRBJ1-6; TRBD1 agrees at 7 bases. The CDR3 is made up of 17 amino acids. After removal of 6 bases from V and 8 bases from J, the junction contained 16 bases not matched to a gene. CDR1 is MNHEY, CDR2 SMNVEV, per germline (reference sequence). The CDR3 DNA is TGTGCCAGCAGGGAAAGGTGGGACAGCCGAGGGGATTCACCCCTCCACTTT. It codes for CASRERWDSRGDSPLHF.

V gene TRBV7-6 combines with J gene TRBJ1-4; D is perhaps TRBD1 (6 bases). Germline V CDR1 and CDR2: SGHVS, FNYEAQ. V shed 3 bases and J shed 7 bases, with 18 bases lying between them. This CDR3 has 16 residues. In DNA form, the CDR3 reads TGTGCCAGCAGCTTGGGCCCCGGGGGGCATGTTGAAAAACTGTTTTTT. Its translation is CASSLGPGGHVEKLFF.

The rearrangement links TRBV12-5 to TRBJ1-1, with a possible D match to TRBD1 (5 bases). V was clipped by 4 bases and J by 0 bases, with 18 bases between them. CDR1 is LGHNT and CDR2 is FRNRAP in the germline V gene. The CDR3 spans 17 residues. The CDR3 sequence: CASGSRGAGTMNTEAFF. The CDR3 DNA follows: TGTGCTAGTGGTTCCCGCGGGGCAGGGACTATGAACACTGAAGCTTTCTTT. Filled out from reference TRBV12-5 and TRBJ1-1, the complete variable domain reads DARVTQTPRHKVTEMGQEVTMRCQPILGHNTVFWYRQTMMQGLELLAYFRNRAPLDDSGMPKDRFSAEMPDATLATLKIQPSEPRDSAVYFCASGSRGAGTMNTEAFFGQGTRLTVV.

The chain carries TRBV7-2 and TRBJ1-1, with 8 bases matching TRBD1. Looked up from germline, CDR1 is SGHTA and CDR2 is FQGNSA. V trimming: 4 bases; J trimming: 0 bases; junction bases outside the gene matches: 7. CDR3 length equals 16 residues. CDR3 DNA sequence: TGTGCCAGCAGCTCCCAGGGGGCGCGGGTGAACACTGAAGCTTTCTTT. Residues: CASSSQGARVNTEAFF.

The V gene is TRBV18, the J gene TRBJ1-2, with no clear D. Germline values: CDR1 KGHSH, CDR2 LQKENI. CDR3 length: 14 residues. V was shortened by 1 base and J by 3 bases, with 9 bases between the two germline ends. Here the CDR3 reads CASSPRQDDYGYTF. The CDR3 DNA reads TGTGCCAGCTCACCACGGCAGGATGACTATGGCTACACCTTC.

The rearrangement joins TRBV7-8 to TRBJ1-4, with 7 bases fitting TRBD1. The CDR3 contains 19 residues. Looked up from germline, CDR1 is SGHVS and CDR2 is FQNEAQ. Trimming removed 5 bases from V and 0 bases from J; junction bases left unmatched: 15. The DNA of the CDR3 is TGTGCCAGCAGCCTCCAAACGGGGACAGTAAGGGCAACTAATGAAAAACTGTTTTTT. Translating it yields CASSLQTGTVRATNEKLFF.